The next 27 T cell receptor beta chains were all read from a single sample in a study of blood T cells in healthy people across ages. A second PCR of 7 to 11 cycles used a sample-barcoded 5' primer and a J-beta primer mix. One entry per CDR3 protein results from TCRdb running MiXCR on the 5' RACE reads. The sample consists of more than 650,000 distinct CDR3 sequences, 20% to 30% of them appearing once. These data are also associated with another study on T cells of mothers and their children.

Sequencing input: blood. Receptor source: a boy younger than 18 in good health.

V is TRBV6-1 and J is TRBJ2-5; D may be TRBD1 or TRBD2 (6 bases each). The assigned J gene may be wrong: the sequence end matches TRBJ2-7 better. The CDR3 totals 15 residues. Germline CDR1 is MNHNS and CDR2 is SASEGT. For the CDR3, the DNA is TGTGCCAGCAAAGGAGGGACATCCAAGGACTACGAGCAGTACTTC. It is translated as CASKGGTSKDYEQYF.

On this clonotype itself: Relative to the germline gene, one junction end is altered; a read error may explain this. V and J are TRBV28 and TRBJ2-7, with no clear D. The CDR3 has 12 residues. The germline CDR1 and CDR2 sequences are MDHEN and SYDVKM. CDR3 residues: CASSRTSYGQYF. The CDR3, as DNA: TGTGCCAGCAGTCGGACCTCCTACGGGCAGTACTTC.

The sample holds one count of this clonotype. The chain links TRBV10-3 to TRBJ2-4, with TRBD1 matching over 8 bases. This CDR3 has 17 residues. In germline, CDR1 is ENHRY, CDR2 SYGVKD. V was pared by 4 bases and J by 6 bases, with 14 bases of the junction left unmatched. The chain's CDR3 is CAISGKMKGQGANIQYF. The CDR3 DNA reads as TGTGCCATCAGTGGGAAGATGAAAGGGCAGGGGGCAAACATTCAGTACTTC.

The chain combines TRBV4-1 with TRBJ1-2, with D perhaps TRBD1 (5 bases). V lost 0 bases to trimming and J lost 4 bases, with 15 bases between them. Germline CDR1 reads MGHRA; CDR2 reads YSYEKL. The CDR3 totals 16 residues. CDR3 DNA sequence: TGCGCCAGCAGCCAAGATAGGTTCGGGGCACGCTATGGCTACACCTTC. It specifies CASSQDRFGARYGYTF.

V usage is TRBV6-1 and J usage is TRBJ2-2; 8 bases map to TRBD2. V shed 2 bases and J 3 bases; nucleotides not matched to a gene: 8. Germline V gene data show CDR1 as MNHNS and CDR2 as SASEGT. The CDR3 is 17 amino acids. DNA of the CDR3: TGTGCCAGCAGTGAAAGGGCTAGCGGGTACGACACCGGGGAGCTGTTTTTT. Its translation is CASSERASGYDTGELFF.

This clonotype was seen only a few times. The CDR3 DNA reads as TGCGCCAGCAGCTTGGCCGGGGGGACAGGGACCATTGAGCAGTTCTTC. Encoded protein: CASSLAGGTGTIEQFF. V is TRBV5-1 and J is TRBJ2-1, with 9 bases aligning to TRBD1. From germline, CDR1 is SGHRS and CDR2 YFSETQ. Trimming cost V 0 bases and J 9 bases; bases outside gene matches: 10. This CDR3 comprises 16 residues.

Concerning this clonotype itself: A much larger clone differs from this one at a single base, so this may be a read error. The V call is TRBV5-1, the J call TRBJ1-2; 9 positions agree with TRBD1. Trimming at V came to 4 bases and at J to 1 base, leaving 2 bases not matched to a gene. Germline CDR1 reads SGHRS; CDR2 reads YFSETQ. This CDR3 comprises 14 residues. The DNA of the CDR3 is TGCGCCAGCAGCATGACAGGGGGTAACTATGGCTACACCTTC. It yields the protein CASSMTGGNYGYTF.

The table lists this clonotype with a few counts. The V and J genes are TRBV29-1 and TRBJ1-2, with 7 bases identical to TRBD1. The CDR3 is 13 amino acids. The V and J ends lost 6 bases and 7 bases, in that order; junction bases with no gene match: 11. Per germline, CDR1 SQVTM and CDR2 ANQGSEA. The CDR3 loop reads CSVSDRPEGGYTF. The CDR3 nucleotides read TGCAGCGTCTCGGACAGGCCAGAGGGTGGCTACACCTTC.

The V gene is TRBV29-1, the J gene TRBJ2-7; 7 bases agree with TRBD2. V lost 6 bases, J lost 2 bases, and 7 bases stayed unmatched. CDR1 and CDR2 (germline): SQVTM, ANQGSEA. The CDR3 contains 13 residues. This chain's CDR3 is CSVATSLAYEQYF. The CDR3 DNA is TGCAGCGTCGCGACTAGCTTAGCCTACGAGCAGTACTTC.

V usage is TRBV27 and J usage is TRBJ2-7; D may match TRBD1 or TRBD2 (5 bases each). The CDR3 runs 13 residues. CDR1 is MNHEY and CDR2 is SMNVEV in the germline V gene (reference sequence). Trimming removed 3 bases at V and 5 bases at J, with 11 bases between. Written as DNA, the CDR3 is TGTGCCAGCAGTTTGAGAGGGACCCACGAGCAGTACTTC. This gives the protein CASSLRGTHEQYF.

The V call is TRBV5-1, the J call TRBJ2-1; a possible D gene is TRBD2 (7 bases). Trimming left V 2 bases short and J 7 bases short, with 16 bases between. This CDR3 comprises 15 residues. Germline values: CDR1 SGHRS, CDR2 YFSETQ. The CDR3: CASSFAGGANNEQFF. The CDR3 DNA reads TGCGCCAGCAGCTTCGCTGGGGGGGCTAATAATGAGCAGTTCTTC.

This chain links TRBV20-1 with TRBJ2-5; TRBD2 matches at 13 bases. The J call is doubtful: the DNA matches TRBJ2-1 better. The germline gives CDR1 DFQATT, CDR2 SNEGSKA (reference sequence). The CDR3 is 17 residues long. CDR3 in amino acids: CSARVVGTSGKYNEQFF. The CDR3 coding sequence is TGCAGTGCTAGAGTGGTAGGGACTAGCGGGAAATACAATGAGCAGTTCTTC.

This clonotype came up once. This chain connects TRBV20-1 to TRBJ2-7; 8 positions agree with TRBD2. This CDR3 region has 14 residues. Germline loops: CDR1 DFQATT, CDR2 SNEGSKA (reference sequence). Unmatched junction bases numbered 4, after V lost 0 bases and J lost 3 bases. The DNA of the CDR3 is TGCAGTGCTAGAGATATAAGCGGGAGCTACGAGCAGTACGTC. Its protein product is CSARDISGSYEQYV.

This chain links TRBV10-2 with TRBJ2-5; D possibly corresponds to TRBD2 (5 bases). The germline V gene has CDR1 WSHSY and CDR2 SAAADI. This CDR3 comprises 17 residues. Trimming cost V 3 bases and J 0 bases, with 17 bases left between them. As DNA, the CDR3 is TGCGCCAGCAGTGATGTAGGCGCCAGGAGGTACCAAGAGACCCAGTACTTC. It specifies CASSDVGARRYQETQYF.

There are a few counts of this clonotype. J is TRBJ1-4 and V is TRBV24-1; D uncertain. V was pared by 4 bases and J by 11 bases, with 10 bases between. The CDR3 is 12 residues long. The V gene's germline CDR1 is KGHDR and CDR2 SFDVKD. CDR3: CATSDSQWKLFF. The CDR3 region has the DNA TGTGCCACCAGTGACTCTCAATGGAAACTGTTTTTT.

The genes are TRBV20-1 and TRBJ1-5; no firm D call. V gave up 3 bases and J gave up 0 bases, with 12 bases separating them. The germline CDR1 and CDR2 sequences are DFQATT and SNEGSKA (reference sequence). This CDR3 spans 15 amino acids. The CDR3 region has the DNA TGCAGTGCTAGCGGGCAGGCCTATAGCAATCAGCCCCAGCATTTT. Amino acids: CSASGQAYSNQPQHF.

This clonotype showed up just a few times. The V gene is TRBV12-3 or TRBV12-4, the J gene TRBJ1-1; possible D gene TRBD1, 5 bases. V lost 11 bases to trimming and J lost 0 bases, with 13 bases between them. CDR3 length: 13 residues. CDR3 residues: CACSGVMNTEAFF. The CDR3 DNA follows: TGTGCCTGTTCGGGGGTGATGAACACTGAAGCTTTCTTT.

The V gene is TRBV7-9, the J gene TRBJ2-1, with D possibly called TRBD1 or TRBD2 (5 bases each). This CDR3 contains 13 residues. Trimming left V 7 bases short and J 6 bases short, with 13 bases between. Germline V lookup: CDR1 SEHNR, CDR2 FQNEAQ (reference sequence). CDR3 sequence reads: CASTSAGTNEQFF. CDR3 sequence (DNA): TGTGCCAGCACCTCTGCAGGGACCAATGAGCAGTTCTTC. The entire variable domain, with the rest obtained from reference TRBV7-9 and TRBJ2-1, is as follows: DTGVSQNPRHKITKRGQNVTFRCDPISEHNRLYWYRQTLGQGPEFLTYFQNEAQLEKSRLLSDRFSAERPKGSFSTLEIQRTEQGDSAMYLCASTSAGTNEQFFGPGTRLTVL.

This sequence joins TRBV2 and TRBJ2-5; 7 bases align to TRBD1. The last part of the DNA fits TRBJ2-1 better; the J call may be wrong. The length of the CDR3 is 14 residues. Germline CDR1 reads SNHLY; CDR2 reads FYNNEI. The CDR3 coding sequence is TGTGCCAGCGCCCCTCGACAGGGTACGAATGAGCAGTTCTTC. Translation gives CASAPRQGTNEQFF.

This clonotype was detected a few times. The chain carries TRBV20-1 and TRBJ2-7; D possibly corresponds to TRBD2 (6 bases). CDR3 length equals 14 residues. Trimming removed 5 bases from V and 0 bases from J, with 14 bases in between. Germline assignment: CDR1 DFQATT and CDR2 SNEGSKA (reference sequence). CDR3: CSAVSGVISYEQYF. Written as DNA, the CDR3 is TGCAGTGCTGTCTCGGGGGTTATCTCCTACGAGCAGTACTTC.

The chain is built from TRBV19 and TRBJ2-5, with 8 bases identical to TRBD1. Judging by the DNA end, TRBJ2-7 fits better; the J call may be wrong. Looked up from germline, CDR1 is LNHDA and CDR2 is SQIVND (reference sequence). The CDR3 has 15 amino acids. CDR3 sequence (DNA): TGTGCCAGTAGTATTGGACAGGGCCCCATCTACGAGCAGTACTTC. Translating it yields CASSIGQGPIYEQYF.

The rearrangement links TRBV20-1 to TRBJ1-4; 7 nucleotides line up with TRBD1. Looked up from germline, CDR1 is DFQATT and CDR2 is SNEGSKA (reference sequence). The length of the CDR3 is 13 residues. After removal of 5 bases from V and 7 bases from J, the junction contained 7 bases not matched to a gene. The CDR3: CSALDREGEKLFF. The CDR3 region has the DNA TGCAGTGCTTTAGACAGGGAGGGTGAAAAACTGTTTTTT.

The V gene is TRBV2, the J gene TRBJ1-1; 7 nucleotides align to TRBD1. The germline V gene has CDR1 SNHLY and CDR2 FYNNEI. Losses at the gene ends were 1 base for V and 4 bases for J; bases not matched to a gene: 6. This CDR3 has 15 amino acids. Here the CDR3 reads CASSEGARGGTEAFF. CDR3 nucleotides: TGTGCCAGCAGTGAAGGCGCCAGGGGGGGCACTGAAGCTTTCTTT.

The chain is built from TRBV6-4 and TRBJ2-3; 11 nucleotides line up with TRBD2. The V gene end was trimmed by 6 bases and the J gene end by 2 bases; junction bases not matched to a gene: 7. Looked up from germline, CDR1 is MRHNA and CDR2 is SNTAGT. CDR3 size: 16 residues. Written as DNA, the CDR3 is TGTGCCAGCAGCTATTCTAGCGGGGGGACCACAGATACGCAGTATTTT. Amino acids: CASSYSSGGTTDTQYF.

This clonotype was seen more than once but under ten times. The V call is TRBV7-9, the J call TRBJ1-1, with 10 bases fitting TRBD1. Germline V lookup: CDR1 SEHNR, CDR2 FQNEAQ (reference sequence). V was clipped by 4 bases and J by 7 bases; unmatched bases: 9. The length of the CDR3 is 15 residues. CDR3 residues: CASSSPGQGYIEAFF. As DNA, the CDR3 is TGTGCCAGCAGCTCTCCGGGACAGGGGTATATTGAAGCTTTCTTT.

About this clonotype: The junction does not match germline at one end; this may be a read error. For the CDR3, the DNA is TGTGCCAGCAGCTTCCGTCGGGAAAACATTCGGTACTTC. It codes for CASSFRRENIRYF. This sequence joins TRBV11-2 and TRBJ2-4, with TRBD2 as a possible D gene (5 bases). The CDR3 spans 13 residues. CDR1 SGHAT and CDR2 FQNNGV come from the germline V gene. The whole variable domain, remainder taken from reference TRBV11-2 and TRBJ2-4, is EAGVAQSPRYKIIEKRQSVAFWCNPISGHATLYWYQQILGQGPKLLIQFQNNGVVDDSQLPKDRFSAERLKGVDSTLKIQPAKLEDSAVYLCASSFRRENIRYFGAGTRLSVL.

The V gene is TRBV30, the J gene TRBJ2-6; D is unclear. The CDR3 runs to 14 residues. Germline V gene data show CDR1 as GTSNPN and CDR2 as SVGIG (reference sequence). Trimming left V 2 bases short and J 0 bases short, with 5 bases between. The CDR3 sequence is CAWSKDSGANVLTF. DNA of the CDR3: TGTGCCTGGAGTAAAGACTCTGGGGCCAACGTCCTGACTTTC.